In its sample, the clone carrying this T cell receptor (beta chain) was seen once. The antigen remains undetermined. This specimen belongs to a study of OX40 agonist ivuxolimab in advanced cancers. Across the study: Eligibility admitted prior anti-PD-1, anti-PD-L1 or anti-CTLA-4 therapy; about 39% had some. Study results and caveats: Normalized T-cell clonal expansion was also low in a subset of nonresponders.

Clones were read by immunoSEQ multiplex PCR, and TCRdb kept only the in-frame ones, dropping some. The sample contains 70,000 or so clones, around nine tenths of which appear only once. Germline-derived CDR1 and CDR2 are SGHDN and FVKESK. V lost 3 bases to trimming and J lost 8 bases, with 20 bases between them. The CDR3 is made up of 16 amino acids. This TCR derives from an adult with an advanced solid tumor such as melanoma, head and neck, liver or kidney cancer. The chain recombines TRBV14 with TRBJ2-4; weak D call: TRBD1 (6 bases). Sequencing was performed on CD4+ or CD8+ T cells sorted from blood, taken in a trial of the OX40 agonist ivuxolimab. The CDR3 is CASSHAPGFKGDIQYF. CDR3 DNA sequence: TGTGCCAGCAGCCACGCCCCCGGTTTTAAGGGGGACATTCAGTACTTC.